This T cell receptor (beta chain) was recovered during a study of blood T cell repertoires in COVID-19. The germline V gene encodes CDR1 MNHEY and CDR2 SVGAGI. V lost 4 bases, J lost 3 bases, and 16 bases lay in between. The CDR3 is 16 amino acids. Sequencing was performed with immunoSEQ multiplex PCR; in TCRdb, only in-frame clones are kept and a portion is missing. Among hundreds of thousands of clones listed, about 86% were seen once. Seattle patient enrollment occurred during active infection, with longitudinal follow-up thereafter. The sequenced material came from peripheral blood. This receptor was obtained from a woman in her 70s with COVID-19, enrolled during active disease. This chain joins TRBV6-5 and TRBJ1-3; D not resolved. Written as DNA, the CDR3 is TGTGCCAGCAGTTCAGGACTCCCTAAGGGTGGAAACACCATATATTTT. The encoded protein is CASSSGLPKGGNTIYF.